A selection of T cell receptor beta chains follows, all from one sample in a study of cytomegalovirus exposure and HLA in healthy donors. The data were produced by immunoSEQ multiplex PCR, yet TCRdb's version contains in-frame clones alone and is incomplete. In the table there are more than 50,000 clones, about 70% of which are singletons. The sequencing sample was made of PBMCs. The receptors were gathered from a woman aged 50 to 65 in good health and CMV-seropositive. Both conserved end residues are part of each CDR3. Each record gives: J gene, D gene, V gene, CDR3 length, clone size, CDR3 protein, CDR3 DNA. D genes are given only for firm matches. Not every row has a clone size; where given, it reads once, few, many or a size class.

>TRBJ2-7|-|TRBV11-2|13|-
CASSSRAIYEQYF
TGTGCCAGCAGCTCCAGGGCGATTTACGAGCAGTACTTC
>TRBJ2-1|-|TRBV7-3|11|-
CASSGGSEQFF
TGTGCCAGCAGCGGGGGGAGTGAGCAGTTCTTC
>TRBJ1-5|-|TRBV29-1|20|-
CSVGRLKWPPFDGDNQPQHF
TGCAGCGTTGGCAGACTAAAATGGCCCCCTTTTGACGGGGACAATCAGCCCCAGCATTTT
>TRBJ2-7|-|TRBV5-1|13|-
CASSLGQFYEQYF
TGCGCCAGCAGCTTGGGACAGTTTTACGAGCAGTACTTC
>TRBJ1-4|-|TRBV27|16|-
CASSSRGFAANEKLFF
TGTGCCAGCAGTTCCCGCGGTTTTGCAGCTAATGAAAAACTGTTTTTT
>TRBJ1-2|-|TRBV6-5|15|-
CASSYEETGSYGYTF
TGTGCCAGCAGTTACGAGGAGACGGGGAGCTATGGCTACACCTTC
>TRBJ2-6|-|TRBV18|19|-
CASSPPTAGWISGANVLTF
TGTGCCAGCTCACCTCCAACGGCAGGGTGGATCTCTGGGGCCAACGTCCTGACTTTC
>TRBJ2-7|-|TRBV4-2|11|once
CASSAQGKQYF
TGTGCCAGCAGCGCCCAGGGGAAGCAGTACTTC
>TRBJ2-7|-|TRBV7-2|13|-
CASSDWGHNEQYF
TGTGCCAGCAGCGACTGGGGACACAACGAGCAGTACTTC
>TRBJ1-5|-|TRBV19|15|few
CASSIDPRGHQPQHF
TGTGCCAGTAGTATAGACCCCAGGGGCCATCAGCCCCAGCATTTT